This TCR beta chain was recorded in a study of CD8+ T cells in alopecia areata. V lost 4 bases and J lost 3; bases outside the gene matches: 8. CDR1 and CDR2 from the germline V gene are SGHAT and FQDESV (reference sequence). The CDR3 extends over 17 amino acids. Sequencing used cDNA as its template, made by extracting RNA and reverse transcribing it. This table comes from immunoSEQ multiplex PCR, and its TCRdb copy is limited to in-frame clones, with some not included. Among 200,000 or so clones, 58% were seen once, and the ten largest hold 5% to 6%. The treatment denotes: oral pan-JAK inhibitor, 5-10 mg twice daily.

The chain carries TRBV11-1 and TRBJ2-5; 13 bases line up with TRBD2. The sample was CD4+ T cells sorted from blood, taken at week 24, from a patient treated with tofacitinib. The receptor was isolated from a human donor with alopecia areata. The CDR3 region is CASSSELAGGQEETQYF. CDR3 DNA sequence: TGTGCCAGCAGCTCCGAACTAGCGGGGGGGCAGGAAGAGACCCAGTACTTC.